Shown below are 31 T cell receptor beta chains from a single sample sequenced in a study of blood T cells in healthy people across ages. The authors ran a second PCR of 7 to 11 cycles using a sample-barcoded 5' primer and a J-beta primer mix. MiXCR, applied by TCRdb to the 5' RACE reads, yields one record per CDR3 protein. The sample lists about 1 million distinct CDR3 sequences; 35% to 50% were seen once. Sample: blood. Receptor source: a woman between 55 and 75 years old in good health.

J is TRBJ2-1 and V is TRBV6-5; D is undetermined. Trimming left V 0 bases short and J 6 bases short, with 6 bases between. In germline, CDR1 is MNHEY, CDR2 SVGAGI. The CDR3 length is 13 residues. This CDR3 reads CASSYSVRNEQFF. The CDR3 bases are TGTGCCAGCAGTTACTCGGTGCGCAATGAGCAGTTCTTC.

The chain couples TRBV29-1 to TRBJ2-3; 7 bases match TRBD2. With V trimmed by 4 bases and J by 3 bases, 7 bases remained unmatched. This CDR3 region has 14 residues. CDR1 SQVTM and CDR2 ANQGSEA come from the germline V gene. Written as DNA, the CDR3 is TGCAGCGTTGCCGGCGGGAGCGGGACAGATACGCAGTATTTT. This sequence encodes CSVAGGSGTDTQYF.

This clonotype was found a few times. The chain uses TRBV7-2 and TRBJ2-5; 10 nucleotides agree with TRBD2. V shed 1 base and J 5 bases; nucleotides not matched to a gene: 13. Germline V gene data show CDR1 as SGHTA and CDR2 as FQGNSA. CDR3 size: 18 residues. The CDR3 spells CASSLVGIAGGGGETQYF. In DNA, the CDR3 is TGTGCCAGCAGCTTAGTAGGGATAGCGGGAGGTGGGGGGGAGACCCAGTACTTC.

Here the CDR3 DNA reads TGCAGTGCTAGAGTCCTAGCGGGGCCGACTTCCTACGAGCAGTACTTC. The encoded protein is CSARVLAGPTSYEQYF. V usage is TRBV20-1 and J usage is TRBJ2-7; 9 nucleotides agree with TRBD2. The length of the CDR3 is 16 residues. Germline loops: CDR1 DFQATT, CDR2 SNEGSKA (reference sequence). V gave up 1 base and J gave up 1 base; unmatched junction bases: 8.

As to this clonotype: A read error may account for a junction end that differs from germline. The CDR3 reads CASRGGSLGSNILTF. The CDR3, as DNA: TGTGCCAGCAGGGGAGGTTCTCTGGGGTCCAACATCCTGACTTTC. This chain links TRBV28 with TRBJ2-6; D is perhaps TRBD2 (6 bases). CDR3 size: 15 residues. Germline CDR1 MDHEN, CDR2 SYDVKM.

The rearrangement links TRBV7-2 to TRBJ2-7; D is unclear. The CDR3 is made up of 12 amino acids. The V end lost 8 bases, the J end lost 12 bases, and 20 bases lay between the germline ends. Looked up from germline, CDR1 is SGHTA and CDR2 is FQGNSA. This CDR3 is CASSPELTLLYF. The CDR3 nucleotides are TGTGCCAGCTCCCCGGAGCTGACCCTCCTGTACTTC.

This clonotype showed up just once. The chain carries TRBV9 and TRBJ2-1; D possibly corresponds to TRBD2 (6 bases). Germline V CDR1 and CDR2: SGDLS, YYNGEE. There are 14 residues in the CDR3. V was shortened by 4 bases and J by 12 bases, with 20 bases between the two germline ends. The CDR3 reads CASSLSGGNIGQFF. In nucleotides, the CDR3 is TGTGCCAGCAGCCTCTCAGGCGGGAACATTGGGCAGTTCTTC.

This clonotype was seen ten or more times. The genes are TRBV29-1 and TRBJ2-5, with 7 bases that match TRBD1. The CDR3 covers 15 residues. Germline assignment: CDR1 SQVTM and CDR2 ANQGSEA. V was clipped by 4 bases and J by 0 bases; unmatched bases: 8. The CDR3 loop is CSVGRQGPYQETQYF. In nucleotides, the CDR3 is TGCAGCGTTGGTAGACAGGGCCCCTACCAAGAGACCCAGTACTTC.

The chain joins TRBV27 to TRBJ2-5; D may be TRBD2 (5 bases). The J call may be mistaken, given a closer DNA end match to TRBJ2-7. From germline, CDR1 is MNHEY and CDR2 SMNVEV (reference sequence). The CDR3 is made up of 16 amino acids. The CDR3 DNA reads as TGTGCCAGCAGACCGACGCTGAACAGCGGCCCCTACGAGCAGTACTTC. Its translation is CASRPTLNSGPYEQYF.

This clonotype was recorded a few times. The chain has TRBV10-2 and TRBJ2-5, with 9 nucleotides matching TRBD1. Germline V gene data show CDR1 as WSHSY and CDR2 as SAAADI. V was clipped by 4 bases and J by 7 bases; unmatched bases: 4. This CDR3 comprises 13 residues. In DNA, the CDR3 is TGCGCCAGCAGTGGAGACAGGGGGGGGACCCAGTACTTC. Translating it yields CASSGDRGGTQYF.

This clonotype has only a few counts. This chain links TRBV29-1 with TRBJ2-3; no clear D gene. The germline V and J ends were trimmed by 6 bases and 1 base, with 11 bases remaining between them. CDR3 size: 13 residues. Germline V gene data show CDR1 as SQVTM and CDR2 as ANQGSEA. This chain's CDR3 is CSVDTEGTDTQYF. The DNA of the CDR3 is TGCAGCGTAGACACCGAGGGCACAGATACGCAGTATTTT.

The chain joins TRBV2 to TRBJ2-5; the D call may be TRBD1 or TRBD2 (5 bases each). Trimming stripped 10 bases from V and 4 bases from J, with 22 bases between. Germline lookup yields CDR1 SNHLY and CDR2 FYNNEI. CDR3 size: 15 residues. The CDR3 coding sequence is TGTGCCACCCGATATTACACAGAGGGGATAGAGACCCAGTACTTC. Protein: CATRYYTEGIETQYF.

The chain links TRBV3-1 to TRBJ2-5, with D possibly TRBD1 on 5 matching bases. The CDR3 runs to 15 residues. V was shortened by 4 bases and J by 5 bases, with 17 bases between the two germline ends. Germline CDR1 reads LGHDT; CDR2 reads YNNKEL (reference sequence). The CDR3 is CASSPHDSALETQYF. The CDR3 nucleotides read TGTGCCAGCAGCCCACACGACAGCGCGTTGGAGACCCAGTACTTC.

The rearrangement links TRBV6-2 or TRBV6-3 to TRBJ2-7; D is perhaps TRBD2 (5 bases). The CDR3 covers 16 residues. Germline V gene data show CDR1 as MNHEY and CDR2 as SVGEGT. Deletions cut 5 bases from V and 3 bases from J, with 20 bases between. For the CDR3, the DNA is TGTGCCAGCAGTCTCCCGGAGCAGAGGGTTGGCTACGAGCAGTACTTC. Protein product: CASSLPEQRVGYEQYF.

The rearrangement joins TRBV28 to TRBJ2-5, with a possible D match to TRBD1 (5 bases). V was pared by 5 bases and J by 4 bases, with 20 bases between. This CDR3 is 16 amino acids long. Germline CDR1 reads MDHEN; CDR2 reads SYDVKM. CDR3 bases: TGTGCCAGCAGTCCATTTAGTTTCAGGGTCCGAGAGACCCAGTACTTC. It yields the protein CASSPFSFRVRETQYF.

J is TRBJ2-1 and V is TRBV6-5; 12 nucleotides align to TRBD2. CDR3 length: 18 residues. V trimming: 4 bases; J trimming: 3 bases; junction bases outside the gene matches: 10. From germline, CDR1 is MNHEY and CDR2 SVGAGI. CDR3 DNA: TGTGCCAGCAGTTGGACTAGCGGGGCCTCCCAGATCTACAATGAGCAGTTCTTC. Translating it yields CASSWTSGASQIYNEQFF.

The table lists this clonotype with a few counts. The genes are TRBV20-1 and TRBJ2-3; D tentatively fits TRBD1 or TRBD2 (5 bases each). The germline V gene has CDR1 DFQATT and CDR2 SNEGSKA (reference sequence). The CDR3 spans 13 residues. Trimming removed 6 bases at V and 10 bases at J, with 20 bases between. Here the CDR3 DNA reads TGCAGTGCGTGGGACGCGCCACTGTGGGCGCAGTATTTT. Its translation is CSAWDAPLWAQYF.

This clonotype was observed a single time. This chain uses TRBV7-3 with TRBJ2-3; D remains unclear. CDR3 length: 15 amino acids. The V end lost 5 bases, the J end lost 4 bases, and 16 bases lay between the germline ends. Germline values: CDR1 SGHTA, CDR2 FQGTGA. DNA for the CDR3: TGTGCCAGCAGCCCCTCCGGTAGCTATGCAGATACGCAGTATTTT. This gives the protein CASSPSGSYADTQYF.

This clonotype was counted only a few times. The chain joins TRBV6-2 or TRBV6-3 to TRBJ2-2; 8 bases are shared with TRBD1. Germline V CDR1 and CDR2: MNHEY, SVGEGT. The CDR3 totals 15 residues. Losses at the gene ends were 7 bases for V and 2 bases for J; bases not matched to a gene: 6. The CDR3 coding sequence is TGTGCCAGCAAGGAACAGGGGGAAAACACCGGGGAGCTGTTTTTT. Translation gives CASKEQGENTGELFF.

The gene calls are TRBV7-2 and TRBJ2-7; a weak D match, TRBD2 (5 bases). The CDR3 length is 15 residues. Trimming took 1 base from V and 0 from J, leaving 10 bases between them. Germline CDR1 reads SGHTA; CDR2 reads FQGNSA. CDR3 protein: CASSLVKRSSYEQYF. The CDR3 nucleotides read TGTGCCAGCAGCTTAGTTAAGCGGAGCTCCTACGAGCAGTACTTC. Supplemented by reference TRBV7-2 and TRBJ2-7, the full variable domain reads GAGVSQSPSNKVTEKGKDVELRCDPISGHTALYWYRQSLGQGLEFLIYFQGNSAPDKSGLPSDRFSAERTGGSVSTLTIQRTQQEDSAVYLCASSLVKRSSYEQYFGPGTRLTVT.

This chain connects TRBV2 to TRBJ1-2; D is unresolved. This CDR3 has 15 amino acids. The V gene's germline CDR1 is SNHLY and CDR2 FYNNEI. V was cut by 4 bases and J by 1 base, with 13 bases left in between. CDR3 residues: CASSGGAVYNYGYTF. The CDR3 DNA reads TGTGCCAGCAGTGGAGGTGCAGTTTATAACTATGGCTACACCTTC.

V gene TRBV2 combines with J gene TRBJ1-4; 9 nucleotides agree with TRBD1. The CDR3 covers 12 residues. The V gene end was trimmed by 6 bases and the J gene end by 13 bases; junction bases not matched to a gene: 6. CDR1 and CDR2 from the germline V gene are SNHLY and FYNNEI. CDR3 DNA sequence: TGTGCCAGCAGCAGGGACAGGGAAGGACTGTTTTTT. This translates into CASSRDREGLFF.

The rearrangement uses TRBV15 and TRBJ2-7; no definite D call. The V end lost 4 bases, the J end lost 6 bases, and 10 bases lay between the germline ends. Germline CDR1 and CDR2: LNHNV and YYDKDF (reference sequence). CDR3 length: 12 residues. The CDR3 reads CATSTRHGEQYF. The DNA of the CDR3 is TGTGCCACCAGCACTCGACACGGCGAGCAGTACTTC.

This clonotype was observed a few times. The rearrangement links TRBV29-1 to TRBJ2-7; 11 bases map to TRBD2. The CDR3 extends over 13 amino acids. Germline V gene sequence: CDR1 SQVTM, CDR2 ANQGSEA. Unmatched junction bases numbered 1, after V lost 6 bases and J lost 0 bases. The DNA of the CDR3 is TGCAGCGTGGGGACTAGCGGCTCCTACGAGCAGTACTTC. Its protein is CSVGTSGSYEQYF.

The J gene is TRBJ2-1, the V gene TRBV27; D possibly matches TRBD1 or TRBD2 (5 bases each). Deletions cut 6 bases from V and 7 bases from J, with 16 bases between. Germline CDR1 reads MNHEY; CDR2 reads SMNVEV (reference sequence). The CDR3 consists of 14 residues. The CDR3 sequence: CASRGTTGYNEQFF. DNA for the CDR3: TGTGCCAGCAGAGGGACCACGGGGTATAATGAGCAGTTCTTC.

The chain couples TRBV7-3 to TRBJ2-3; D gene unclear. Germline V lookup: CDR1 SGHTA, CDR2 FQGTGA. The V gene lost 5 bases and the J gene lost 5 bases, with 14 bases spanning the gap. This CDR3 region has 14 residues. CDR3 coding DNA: TGTGCCAGCAGCCCTGGTGGGGTAGGAGATACGCAGTATTTT. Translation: CASSPGGVGDTQYF. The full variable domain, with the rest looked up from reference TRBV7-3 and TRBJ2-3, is GAGVSQTPSNKVTEKGKYVELRCDPISGHTALYWYRQSLGQGPEFLIYFQGTGAADDSGLPNDRFFAVRPEGSVSTLKIQRTERGDSAVYLCASSPGGVGDTQYFGPGTRLTVL.

The CDR3 DNA reads TGTGCCAGCAGCATAGGGACAGGGAAAAACATTCAGTACTTC. Translating it yields CASSIGTGKNIQYF. The gene calls are TRBV9 and TRBJ2-5; 9 nucleotides line up with TRBD1. With the DNA end fitting TRBJ2-4 better, the J assignment may be wrong. Germline lookup yields CDR1 SGDLS and CDR2 YYNGEE. There are 14 residues in the CDR3.

The CDR3 sequence: CASSPLLQGEETQYF. The CDR3 nucleotides read TGTGCCAGCTCACCACTTTTACAGGGGGAAGAGACCCAGTACTTC. The chain uses TRBV18 and TRBJ2-5; 8 nucleotides match TRBD1. The CDR3 spans 15 residues. The V gene's germline CDR1 is KGHSH and CDR2 LQKENI. V lost 1 base, J lost 3 bases, and 4 bases stayed unmatched.

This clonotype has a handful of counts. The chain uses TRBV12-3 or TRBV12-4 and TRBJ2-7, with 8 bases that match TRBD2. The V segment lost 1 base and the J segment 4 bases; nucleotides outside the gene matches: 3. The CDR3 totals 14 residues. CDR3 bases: TGTGCCAGCAGTTTAGGTGCTAGCGGGTACGAGCAGTACTTC. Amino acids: CASSLGASGYEQYF.

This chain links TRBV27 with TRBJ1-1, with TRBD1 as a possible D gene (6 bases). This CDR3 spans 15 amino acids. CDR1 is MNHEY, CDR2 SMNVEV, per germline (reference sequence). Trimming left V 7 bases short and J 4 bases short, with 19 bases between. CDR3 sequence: CASILRQVGVTEAFF. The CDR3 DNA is TGTGCCAGCATCTTGAGACAGGTTGGGGTCACTGAAGCTTTCTTT.

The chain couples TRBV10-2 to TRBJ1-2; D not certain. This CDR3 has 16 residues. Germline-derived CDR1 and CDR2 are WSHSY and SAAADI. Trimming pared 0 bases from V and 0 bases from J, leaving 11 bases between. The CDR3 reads CASSESRTYTNYGYTF. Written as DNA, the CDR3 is TGCGCCAGCAGTGAGTCAAGGACCTATACTAACTATGGCTACACCTTC.